The T cell receptor (beta chain) described here comes from a study of neurological immune-mediated disorders. Study-level results: The greatest degree of TCR clonal expansion was observed in HTLV-1-associated myelopathy, with the lowest in multiple sclerosis, below that of healthy controls.

Ten or more counts support this clonotype. The antigen is not known. The CDR3 runs 16 residues. Trimming removed 4 bases at V and 0 bases at J, with 16 bases between. Germline CDR1 and CDR2: SQVTM and ANQGSEA. There were 850,000 to 1,000,000 CD4+ or CD8+ T cells used in the sorted libraries. By 5'RACE with 10-nucleotide random UMIs, the cDNA was made. TCRdb redid the calling of the 5' RACE reads with MiXCR, one entry per CDR3 protein. This table has 16,000 or so distinct CDR3 sequences, around 9.7% appearing once. The V and J genes are TRBV29-1 and TRBJ2-1, with a weak D call TRBD1 (7 bases). The TCR comes from a man aged 50-60 years in good health. The sample was CD8+ T cells from blood. The chain's CDR3 is CSVVGGQIYSYNEQFF. The CDR3 nucleotides are TGCAGCGTTGTCGGGGGACAGATCTACTCCTACAATGAGCAGTTCTTC.